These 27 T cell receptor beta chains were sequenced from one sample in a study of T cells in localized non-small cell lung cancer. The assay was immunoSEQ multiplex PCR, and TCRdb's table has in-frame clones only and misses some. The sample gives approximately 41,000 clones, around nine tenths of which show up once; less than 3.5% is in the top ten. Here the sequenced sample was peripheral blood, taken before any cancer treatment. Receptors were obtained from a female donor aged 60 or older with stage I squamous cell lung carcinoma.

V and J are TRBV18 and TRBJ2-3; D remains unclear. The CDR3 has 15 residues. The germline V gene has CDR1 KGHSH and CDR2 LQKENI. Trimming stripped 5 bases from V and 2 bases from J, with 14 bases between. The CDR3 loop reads CASSSWKGTTDTQYF. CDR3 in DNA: TGTGCCAGCTCATCTTGGAAAGGAACCACAGATACGCAGTATTTT.

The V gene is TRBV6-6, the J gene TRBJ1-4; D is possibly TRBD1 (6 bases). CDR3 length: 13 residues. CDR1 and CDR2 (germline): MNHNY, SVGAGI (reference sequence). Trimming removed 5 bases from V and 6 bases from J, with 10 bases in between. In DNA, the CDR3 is TGTGCCAGCAGTCCCCGGACAGATGAAAAACTGTTTTTT. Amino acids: CASSPRTDEKLFF.

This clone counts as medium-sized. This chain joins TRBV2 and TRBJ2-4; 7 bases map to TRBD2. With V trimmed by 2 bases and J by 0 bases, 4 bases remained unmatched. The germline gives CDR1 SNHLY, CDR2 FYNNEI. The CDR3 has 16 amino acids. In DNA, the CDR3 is TGTGCCAGCAGTGAAAAGGTAGCGGGAGCCAAAAACATTCAGTACTTC. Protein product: CASSEKVAGAKNIQYF.

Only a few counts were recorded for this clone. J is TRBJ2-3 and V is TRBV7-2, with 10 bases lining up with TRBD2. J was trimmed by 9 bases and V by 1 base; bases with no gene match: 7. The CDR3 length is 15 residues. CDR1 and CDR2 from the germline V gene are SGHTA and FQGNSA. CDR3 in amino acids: CASSLDPGLAETQYF. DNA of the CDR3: TGTGCCAGCAGCTTAGACCCCGGACTAGCGGAAACGCAGTATTTT.

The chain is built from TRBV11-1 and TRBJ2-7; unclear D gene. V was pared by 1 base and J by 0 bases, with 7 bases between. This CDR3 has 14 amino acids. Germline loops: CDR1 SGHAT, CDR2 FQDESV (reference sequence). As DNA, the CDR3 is TGTGCCAGCAGCTTAGGGGGTTTCTCCTACGAGCAGTACTTC. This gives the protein CASSLGGFSYEQYF. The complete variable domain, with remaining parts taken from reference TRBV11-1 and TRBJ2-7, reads EAEVAQSPRYKITEKSQAVAFWCDPISGHATLYWYRQILGQGPELLVQFQDESVVDDSQLPKDRFSAERLKGVDSTLKIQPAELGDSAMYLCASSLGGFSYEQYFGPGTRLTVT.

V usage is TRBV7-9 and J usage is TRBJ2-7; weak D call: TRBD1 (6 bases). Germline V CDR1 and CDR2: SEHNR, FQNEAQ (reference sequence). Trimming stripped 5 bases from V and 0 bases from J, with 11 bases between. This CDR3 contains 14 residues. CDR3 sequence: CASSPGAASYEQYF. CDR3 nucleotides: TGTGCCAGCAGCCCAGGGGCCGCCTCCTACGAGCAGTACTTC. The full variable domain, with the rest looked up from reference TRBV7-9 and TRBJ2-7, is DTGVSQNPRHKITKRGQNVTFRCDPISEHNRLYWYRQTLGQGPEFLTYFQNEAQLEKSRLLSDRFSAERPKGSFSTLEIQRTEQGDSAMYLCASSPGAASYEQYFGPGTRLTVT.

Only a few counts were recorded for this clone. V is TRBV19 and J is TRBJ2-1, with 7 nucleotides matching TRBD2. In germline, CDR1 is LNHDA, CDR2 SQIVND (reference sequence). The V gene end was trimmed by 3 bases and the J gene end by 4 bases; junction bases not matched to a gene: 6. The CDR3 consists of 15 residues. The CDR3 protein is CASSMREGPYNEQFF. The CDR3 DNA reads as TGTGCCAGTAGTATGAGGGAGGGACCTTACAATGAGCAGTTCTTC.

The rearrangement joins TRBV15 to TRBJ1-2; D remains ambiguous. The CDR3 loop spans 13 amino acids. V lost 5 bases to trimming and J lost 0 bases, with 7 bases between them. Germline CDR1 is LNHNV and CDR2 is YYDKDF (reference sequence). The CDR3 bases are TGTGCCACCAGCGAGGCAGCTAACTATGGCTACACCTTC. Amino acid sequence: CATSEAANYGYTF.

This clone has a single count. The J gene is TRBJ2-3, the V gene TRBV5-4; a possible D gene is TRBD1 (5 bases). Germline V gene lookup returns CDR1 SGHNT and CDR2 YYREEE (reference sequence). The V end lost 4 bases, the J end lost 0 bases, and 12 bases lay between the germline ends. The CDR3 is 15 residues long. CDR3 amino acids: CASSRTTASTDTQYF. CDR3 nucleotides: TGTGCCAGCAGCAGGACGACAGCTAGCACAGATACGCAGTATTTT.

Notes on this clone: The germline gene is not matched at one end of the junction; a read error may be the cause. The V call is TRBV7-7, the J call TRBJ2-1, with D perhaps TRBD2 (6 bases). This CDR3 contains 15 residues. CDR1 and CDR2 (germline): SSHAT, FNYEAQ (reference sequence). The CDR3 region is CASSFDGSPYNEQFF. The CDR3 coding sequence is TGTGCTAGCAGCTTCGACGGGAGCCCCTACAATGAGCAGTTCTTC.

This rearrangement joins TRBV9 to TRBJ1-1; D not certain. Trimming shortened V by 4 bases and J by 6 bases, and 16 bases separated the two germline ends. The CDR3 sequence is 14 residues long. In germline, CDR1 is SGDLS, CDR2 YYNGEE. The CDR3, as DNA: TGTGCCAGCAGCAAGGGCCCGGAGAGGGCTGAAGCTTTCTTT. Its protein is CASSKGPERAEAFF.

CDR3 nucleotides: TGCGCCAGCAGCTTGGGAGCGGACGTCAACTATGGCTACACCTTC. Its protein is CASSLGADVNYGYTF. The V and J genes are TRBV5-1 and TRBJ1-2, with D unresolved. V lost 0 bases and J 2 bases, leaving 11 bases between the germline ends. The CDR3 totals 15 residues. CDR1 and CDR2 (germline): SGHRS, YFSETQ.

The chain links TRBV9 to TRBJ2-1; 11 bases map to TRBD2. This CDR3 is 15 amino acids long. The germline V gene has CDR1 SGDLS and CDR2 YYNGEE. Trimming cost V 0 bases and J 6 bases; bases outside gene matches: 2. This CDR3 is CASSVVGLAVNEQFF. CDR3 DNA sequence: TGTGCCAGCAGCGTAGTGGGACTAGCGGTCAATGAGCAGTTCTTC.

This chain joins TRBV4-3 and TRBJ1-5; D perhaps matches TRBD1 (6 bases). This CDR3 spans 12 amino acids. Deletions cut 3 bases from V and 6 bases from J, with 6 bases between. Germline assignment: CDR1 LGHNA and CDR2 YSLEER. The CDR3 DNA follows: TGCGCCAGCAGCCACAGGGGTCAGCCCCAGCATTTT. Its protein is CASSHRGQPQHF.

The CDR3, as DNA: TGTGCCAGCAGCTTAGTATTGGGGAGCACTGAAGCTTTCTTT. Translating it yields CASSLVLGSTEAFF. The chain employs TRBV7-9 and TRBJ1-1; D is uncertain. The CDR3 contains 14 residues. Trimming took off 1 base at V and 4 bases at J, with 10 bases between the two ends. Germline V gives CDR1 SEHNR, CDR2 FQNEAQ (reference sequence).

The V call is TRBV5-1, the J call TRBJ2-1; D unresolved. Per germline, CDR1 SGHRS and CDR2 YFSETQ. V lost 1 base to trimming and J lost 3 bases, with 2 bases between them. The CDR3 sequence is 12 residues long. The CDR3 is CASSLNYNEQFF. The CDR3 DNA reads TGCGCCAGCAGCTTGAACTACAATGAGCAGTTCTTC.

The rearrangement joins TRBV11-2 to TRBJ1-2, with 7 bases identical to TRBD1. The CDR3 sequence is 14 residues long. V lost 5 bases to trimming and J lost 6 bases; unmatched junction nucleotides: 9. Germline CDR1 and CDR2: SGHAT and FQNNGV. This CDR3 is CASSRQGQVHGYTF. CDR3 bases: TGTGCCAGCAGCCGGCAAGGACAGGTTCATGGCTACACCTTC.

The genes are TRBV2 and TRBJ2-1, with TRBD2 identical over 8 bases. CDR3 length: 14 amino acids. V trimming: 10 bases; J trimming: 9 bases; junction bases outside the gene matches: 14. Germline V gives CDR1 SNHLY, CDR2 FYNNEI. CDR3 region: CAIPGGRAGGEQFF. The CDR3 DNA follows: TGTGCCATCCCGGGGGGGAGGGCCGGCGGTGAGCAGTTCTTC. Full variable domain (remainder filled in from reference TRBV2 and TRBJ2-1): EPEVTQTPSHQVTQMGQEVILRCVPISNHLYFYWYRQILGQKVEFLVSFYNNEISEKSEIFDDQFSVERPDGSNFTLKIRSTKLEDSAMYFCAIPGGRAGGEQFFGPGTRLTVL.

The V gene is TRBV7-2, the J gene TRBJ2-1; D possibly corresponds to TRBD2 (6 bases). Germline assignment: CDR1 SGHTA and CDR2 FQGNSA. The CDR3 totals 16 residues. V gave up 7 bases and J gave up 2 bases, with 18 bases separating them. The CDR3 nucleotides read TGTGCCAGCACCCTCGGGGGATTGATGACCTACAATGAGCAGTTCTTC. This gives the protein CASTLGGLMTYNEQFF.

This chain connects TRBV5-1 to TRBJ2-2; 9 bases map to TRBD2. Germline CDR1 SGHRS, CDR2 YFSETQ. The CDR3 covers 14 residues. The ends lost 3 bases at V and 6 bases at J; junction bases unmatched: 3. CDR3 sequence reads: CASSSGTSPGELFF. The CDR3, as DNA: TGCGCCAGCAGCTCCGGGACTAGCCCCGGGGAGCTGTTTTTT.

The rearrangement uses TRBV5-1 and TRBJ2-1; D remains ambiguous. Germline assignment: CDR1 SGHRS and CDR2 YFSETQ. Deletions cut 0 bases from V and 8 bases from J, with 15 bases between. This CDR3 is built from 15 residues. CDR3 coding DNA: TGCGCCAGCAGCTTGGCGGGTGGCTTGGAAGATGAGCAGTTCTTC. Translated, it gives CASSLAGGLEDEQFF.

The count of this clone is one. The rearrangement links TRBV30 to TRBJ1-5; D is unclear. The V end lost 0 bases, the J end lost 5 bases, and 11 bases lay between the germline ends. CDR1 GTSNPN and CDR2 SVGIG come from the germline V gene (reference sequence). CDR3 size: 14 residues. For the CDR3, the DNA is TGTGCCTGGAGTGTAGCCGGGCTGGATCAGCCCCAGCATTTT. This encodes CAWSVAGLDQPQHF.

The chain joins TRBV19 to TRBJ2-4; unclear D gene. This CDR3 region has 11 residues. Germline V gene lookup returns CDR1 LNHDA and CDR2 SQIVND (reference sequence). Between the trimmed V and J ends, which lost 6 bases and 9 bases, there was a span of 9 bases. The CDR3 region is CASSPGGIQYF. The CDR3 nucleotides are TGTGCCAGTAGCCCAGGTGGCATTCAGTACTTC.

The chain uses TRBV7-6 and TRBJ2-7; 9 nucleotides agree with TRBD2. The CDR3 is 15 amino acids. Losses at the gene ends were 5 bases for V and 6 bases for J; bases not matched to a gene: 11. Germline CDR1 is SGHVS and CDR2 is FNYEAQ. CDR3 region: CASSDLGAGGPEQYF. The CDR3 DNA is TGTGCCAGCAGCGACTTAGGGGCGGGAGGGCCCGAGCAGTACTTC.

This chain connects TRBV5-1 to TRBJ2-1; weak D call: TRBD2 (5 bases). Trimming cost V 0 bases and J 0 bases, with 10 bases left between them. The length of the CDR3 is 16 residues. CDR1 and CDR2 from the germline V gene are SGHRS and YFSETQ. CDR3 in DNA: TGCGCCAGCAGCTTGGCTGGGAGTAGCTCCTACAATGAGCAGTTCTTC. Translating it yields CASSLAGSSSYNEQFF.

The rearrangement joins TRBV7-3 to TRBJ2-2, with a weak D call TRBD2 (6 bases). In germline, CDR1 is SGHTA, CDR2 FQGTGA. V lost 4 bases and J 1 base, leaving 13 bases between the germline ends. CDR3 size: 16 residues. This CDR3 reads CASSSAGTWNTGELFF. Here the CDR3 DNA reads TGTGCCAGCAGCTCCGCCGGGACTTGGAACACCGGGGAGCTGTTTTTT.

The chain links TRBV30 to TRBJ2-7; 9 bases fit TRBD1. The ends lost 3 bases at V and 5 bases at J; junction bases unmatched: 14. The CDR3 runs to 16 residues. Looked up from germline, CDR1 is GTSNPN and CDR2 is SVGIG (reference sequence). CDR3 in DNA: TGTGCCTGGAGCGAAATCCCCGGGACAGGGAACGACGAGCAGTACTTC. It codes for CAWSEIPGTGNDEQYF.